The 6 T cell receptor beta chains below all came from one sample that was sequenced in a study of T cells in localized non-small cell lung cancer. Sequenced by immunoSEQ multiplex PCR; TCRdb stores in-frame clones only, minus some. Altogether 25,000 to 35,000 clones are present, roughly four fifths being singletons, with the ten largest covering around 5.3%. The source material was peripheral blood mononuclear cells, sampled before any cancer treatment. The receptors shown here come from a man between 35 and 75 years old with stage III lung adenocarcinoma.

The chain uses TRBV27 and TRBJ1-2; a weak D match, TRBD1 (5 bases). V lost 3 bases and J 4 bases, leaving 12 bases between the germline ends. This CDR3 is 14 amino acids long. Looked up from germline, CDR1 is MNHEY and CDR2 is SMNVEV (reference sequence). In nucleotides, the CDR3 is TGTGCCAGCAGTTTGGCCGGGACGGCCTATGGCTACACCTTC. Translating it yields CASSLAGTAYGYTF.

The chain couples TRBV18 to TRBJ2-2; the D is unclear. The CDR3 spans 14 residues. The V gene's germline CDR1 is KGHSH and CDR2 LQKENI. V was clipped by 4 bases and J by 0 bases, with 6 bases between them. The CDR3 reads CASSQNSNTGELFF. The CDR3 DNA reads as TGTGCCAGCTCACAAAATTCGAACACCGGGGAGCTGTTTTTT.

The J gene is TRBJ2-5, the V gene TRBV5-1; 8 bases match TRBD1. Germline lookup yields CDR1 SGHRS and CDR2 YFSETQ. This CDR3 is 15 amino acids long. Losses at the gene ends were 5 bases for V and 1 base for J; bases not matched to a gene: 7. CDR3 sequence reads: CASRATGGIQETQYF. The CDR3 nucleotides read TGCGCCAGCAGGGCTACAGGGGGGATCCAAGAGACCCAGTACTTC.

The genes are TRBV19 and TRBJ2-7, with TRBD1 matching 8 bases. The V and J ends lost 6 bases and 1 base, in that order; junction bases with no gene match: 11. Germline V CDR1 and CDR2: LNHDA, SQIVND (reference sequence). CDR3 length: 16 residues. The CDR3 loop is CASSPRGQGVSYEQYF. CDR3 nucleotide sequence: TGTGCCAGTAGCCCCCGAGGACAGGGAGTTTCCTACGAGCAGTACTTC.

A single count supports this clone. The V and J genes are TRBV7-3 and TRBJ2-5, with D uncertain. Trimming left V 5 bases short and J 3 bases short, with 10 bases between. The CDR3 length is 13 residues. Germline V gene data show CDR1 as SGHTA and CDR2 as FQGTGA. CDR3 loop: CASSPTRKETQYF. CDR3 DNA: TGTGCCAGCAGCCCCACAAGAAAAGAGACCCAGTACTTC.

The chain recombines TRBV5-4 with TRBJ1-1; possibly TRBD1 for D (5 bases). The CDR3 runs 14 residues. The germline V gene encodes CDR1 SGHNT and CDR2 YYREEE (reference sequence). Deletions cut 1 base from V and 4 bases from J, with 11 bases between. CDR3 sequence: CASSLRDGSTEAFF. In DNA form, the CDR3 reads TGTGCCAGCAGCTTGCGGGACGGAAGCACTGAAGCTTTCTTT.